This T cell receptor beta chain originates from a study of shared clonotypes between healthy human individuals. Whole-study context: Donor ages ranged 18 to 49 years: a couple of women, a few men.

The length of the CDR3 is 15 residues. The table came from immunoSEQ multiplex PCR; TCRdb's copy has only in-frame clones and leaves some out. The sample contains about 800,000 clones, roughly 96% of which appear only once. Naive CD8 cells, CD45RO-negative and positively selected for CCR7, excluded terminally differentiated effector memory CD45RA+ cells. What was sequenced was naive CD8+ T cells sorted from blood. J is TRBJ2-5 and V is TRBV12-2; TRBD1, the table's D call, was not compared with the DNA. TRBV12-2 is noted as a pseudogene. This receptor was taken from a man aged 25-40 years in good health. CDR3 in amino acids: CASRTPGQGVRTQYF. In DNA, the CDR3 is TGTGCAAGTCGCACGCCGGGACAGGGTGTGAGGACCCAGTACTTC.